This T cell receptor beta chain appears in the sequencing data of a study of patients and donors after allogeneic stem cell transplantation. The CDR3 contains 14 residues. Trimming took off 0 bases at V and 6 bases at J, with 11 bases between the two ends. The germline V gene encodes CDR1 SGHVS and CDR2 FQNEAQ. One entry per CDR3 protein, called by TCRdb with MiXCR from the RT-PCR reads. The sample consists of a few hundred thousand distinct CDR3 sequences, 35% to 45% of them appearing once. The sequence came from a human donor who was either an allogeneic HSCT recipient or a stem cell or donor lymphocyte infusion donor (not recorded which). It is not recorded whose cells these are; they may come from a transplant donor. V and J are TRBV7-8 and TRBJ1-2; maybe TRBD1 (5 bases). Source material: blood, either unsorted or a sorted T cell fraction (not recorded which). The CDR3 nucleotides read TGTGCCAGCAGCTTAGCTAGGTCAGGGAATGGCTACACCTTC. It encodes CASSLARSGNGYTF.